A selection of T cell receptor beta chains follows, all from one sample in a study of T cell repertoires in cytomegalovirus infection. Their specific antigens are unknown. From the reads, TCRdb called clonotypes with MiXCR, one entry per CDR3 protein. This table holds approximately 590,000 distinct CDR3 sequences, approximately 40% found once. The source material was cultured PBMCs, sampled from culture after CMV antigen stimulation. These TCRs come from a human donor in good health (CMV status not recorded). Some clones in this sample may be carry-over from other donors' samples. CDR3s include the opening cysteine and the closing phenylalanine or tryptophan. D genes are given only for firm matches. Clone size is given for some rows only: seen once, a few or many times, or a class if the clone is expanded.

v_call,d_call,clone_size,j_call,cdr3_aa,cdr3_nt
TRBV7-6,NA,NA,TRBJ1-5,CASSQQGGQPQHF,TGTGCCAGCAGCCAACAGGGTGGACAGCCCCAGCATTTT
TRBV6-5,NA,few,TRBJ1-1,CASSYSGRATEAFF,TGTGCCAGCAGTTACTCGGGTAGGGCCACTGAAGCTTTCTTT
TRBV2,NA,NA,TRBJ2-7,CASSSPGRNYEQYF,TGTGCCAGCTCATCTCCGGGACGGAACTACGAGCAGTACTTC
TRBV19,NA,NA,TRBJ1-1,CASSMAPAREAFF,TGTGCCAGTAGTATGGCCCCCGCGAGAGAAGCTTTCTTT
TRBV7-9,TRBD1,few,TRBJ2-3,CANTEQGGGSTDTQYF,TGTGCCAACACCGAGCAAGGGGGCGGGAGCACAGATACGCAGTATTTT
TRBV24-1,TRBD1,NA,TRBJ2-1,CATSDPLTGDNEQFF,TGTGCCACCAGTGACCCGTTGACAGGGGACAATGAGCAGTTCTTC
TRBV7-9,NA,NA,TRBJ2-7,CASTQGVREQYF,TGTGCCAGCACCCAAGGGGTTCGTGAGCAGTACTTC
TRBV6-2/TRBV6-3,NA,few,TRBJ2-3,CASSYDGTGRSGGRDTQYF,TGTGCCAGCAGTTACGACGGGACAGGGAGAAGCGGGGGACGAGATACGCAGTATTTT
TRBV7-2,TRBD1,NA,TRBJ1-5,CASGPTGTAYNQPQHF,TGTGCCAGCGGACCCACCGGGACAGCATACAATCAGCCCCAGCATTTT
TRBV2,NA,NA,TRBJ1-6,CASSPYQGLGDSPLHF,TGTGCCAGCAGTCCTTATCAGGGTCTGGGGGATTCACCCCTCCACTTT
TRBV6-2/TRBV6-3,NA,NA,TRBJ2-1,CATKRGWGRIDNEQFF,TGTGCCACAAAAAGGGGGTGGGGGAGGATCGACAATGAGCAGTTCTTC
TRBV20-1,NA,NA,TRBJ1-1,CSAGQGRFTEAFF,TGCAGTGCTGGTCAGGGGAGGTTCACTGAAGCTTTCTTT
TRBV24-1,TRBD1,NA,TRBJ2-1,CAKQGARDEQFF,TGTGCCAAACAGGGGGCGCGGGATGAGCAGTTCTTC
TRBV7-2,NA,few,TRBJ1-2,CASSLKKGENYGYTF,TGTGCCAGCAGCTTAAAAAAAGGAGAAAACTATGGCTACACCTTC
TRBV20-1,NA,few,TRBJ1-6,CSARVSNSPLHF,TGCAGTGCTAGAGTTTCAAATTCACCCCTCCACTTT
TRBV20-1,NA,NA,TRBJ1-4,CSARSAPWDEKLFF,TGCAGTGCTAGATCGGCCCCATGGGATGAAAAACTGTTTTTT
TRBV11-2,NA,NA,TRBJ2-7,CASSHPGGLPTYEQYF,TGTGCCAGCAGCCACCCTGGGGGACTTCCCACCTACGAGCAGTACTTC
TRBV11-2,NA,NA,TRBJ2-3,CASTPGGYTDTQYF,TGTGCCAGCACCCCCGGCGGCTACACAGATACGCAGTATTTT
TRBV11-2,NA,many,TRBJ2-1,CASSLVVSYNEQFF,TGTGCCAGCAGCTTAGTCGTCAGCTACAATGAGCAGTTCTTC
TRBV7-7,NA,NA,TRBJ1-4,CASSLGVGLNEKLFF,TGTGCCAGCAGCTTAGGGGTGGGCCTTAATGAAAAACTGTTTTTT
TRBV7-2,NA,once,TRBJ2-7,CASSLQAATYEQYF,TGTGCCAGCAGCTTGCAAGCGGCTACCTACGAGCAGTACTTC
TRBV5-5,NA,NA,TRBJ2-3,CASSPSRWPDTQYF,TGTGCCAGCAGCCCTTCACGGTGGCCAGATACGCAGTATTTT
TRBV7-2,TRBD1,many,TRBJ2-5,CASSLDSGGETQYF,TGTGCCAGCAGCTTAGATTCAGGGGGAGAGACCCAGTACTTC
TRBV6-5,NA,few,TRBJ1-6,CASSYSGSPLHF,TGTGCCAGCAGTTACTCGGGTTCACCCCTCCACTTT
TRBV12-3/TRBV12-4,NA,few,TRBJ1-2,CASSLQGTEGYTF,TGTGCCAGCAGTTTACAGGGGACTGAAGGCTACACCTTC
TRBV20-1,TRBD2,NA,TRBJ2-5,CSAVGGGTSGVETQYF,TGCAGTGCCGTGGGGGGGGGGACTAGCGGGGTCGAGACCCAGTACTTC
TRBV7-2,NA,NA,TRBJ2-3,CASSFSDGTDTQYF,TGTGCCAGCAGCTTCTCGGACGGCACAGATACGCAGTATTTT
TRBV4-1,NA,once,TRBJ1-1,CASSQSRGGTEAFF,TGCGCCAGCAGCCAGTCCCGAGGCGGCACTGAAGCTTTCTTT
TRBV7-4,NA,NA,TRBJ2-6,CASSFITGANVLTF,TGTGCCAGCAGCTTTATTACTGGGGCCAACGTCCTGACTTTC
TRBV5-6,NA,NA,TRBJ2-5,CASSSWTGKTQYF,TGTGCCAGCAGCTCGTGGACTGGAAAGACCCAGTACTTC